The entry that follows covers one T cell receptor (beta chain) sequence. Assay used: immunoSEQ multiplex PCR; TCRdb lists only in-frame clones, some missing. The top ten clones hold more than 3% of a sample with hundreds of thousands of clones, approximately 81% of them seen once. The sample is drawn from a study of blood T cell repertoires in COVID-19. Study overall: Nucleic acid was either cDNA or gDNA, and it came from T cells, B-cell-depleted T cells, or PBMCs.

V trimming: 7 bases; J trimming: 5 bases; junction bases outside the gene matches: 18. Germline loops: CDR1 GTSNPN, CDR2 SVGIG (reference sequence). CDR3 length: 17 residues. The receptor was derived from a woman between 18 and 30 years old with acute or convalescent COVID-19. The rearrangement uses TRBV30 and TRBJ2-2; 8 nucleotides line up with TRBD2. The sequencing input was peripheral blood. The CDR3 loop is CASNDRSGGKGTGELFF. DNA of the CDR3: TGTGCCTCTAATGACCGAAGCGGGGGAAAAGGGACCGGGGAGCTGTTTTTT.